These 26 T cell receptor beta chains originate from one sample sequenced in a study of blood T cell repertoires in COVID-19. The protocol was immunoSEQ multiplex PCR, while the TCRdb copy is restricted to in-frame clones and leaves out a portion. The data hold about 300,000 clones, with 85% to 90% observed a single time. The sample comprised PBMCs or T cells enriched from blood (not recorded which). Source of these receptors: a woman between 18 and 29 years old who had recovered from COVID-19.

V and J are TRBV5-1 and TRBJ1-5; possible D gene TRBD1, 5 bases. V lost 4 bases and J lost 5, with 19 bases in between. Germline CDR1 SGHRS, CDR2 YFSETQ. This CDR3 comprises 16 residues. The DNA of the CDR3 is TGCGCCAGCAGCCCAAGCGGGGGAGTGGGCGATCAGCCCCAGCATTTT. It specifies CASSPSGGVGDQPQHF.

This chain joins TRBV18 and TRBJ1-2, with 8 nucleotides matching TRBD1. J lost 3 bases, V lost 4 bases, and 7 bases had no gene match. The V gene's germline CDR1 is KGHSH and CDR2 LQKENI. This CDR3 contains 15 residues. The CDR3 nucleotides read TGTGCCAGCTCACTAACGGAGGGACAGGACTATGGCTACACCTTC. It is translated as CASSLTEGQDYGYTF.

The CDR3 here is CAIKGGPKNIQYF. CDR3 nucleotide sequence: TGTGCCATTAAGGGAGGGCCCAAAAACATTCAGTACTTC. The chain uses TRBV19 and TRBJ2-4; 7 positions agree with TRBD2. Germline lookup yields CDR1 LNHDA and CDR2 SQIVND (reference sequence). CDR3 length equals 13 residues. V lost 10 bases and J lost 2; bases outside the gene matches: 5. Based on the CDR3 plus reference TRBV19 and TRBJ2-4, the full variable domain is DGGITQSPKYLFRKEGQNVTLSCEQNLNHDAMYWYRQDPGQGLRLIYYSQIVNDFQKGDIAEGYSVSREKKESFPLTVTSAQKNPTAFYLCAIKGGPKNIQYFGAGTRLSVL.

Of note for this clone: Other DNA sequences from this sample encode an identical CDR3 as well. The genes are TRBV30 and TRBJ1-1; 8 bases are a match to TRBD1. The trim removed 7 bases at V and 5 bases at J, leaving 6 bases unmatched. CDR3 size: 12 residues. Looked up from germline, CDR1 is GTSNPN and CDR2 is SVGIG (reference sequence). This CDR3 is CAYNRGYTEAFF. The CDR3, as DNA: TGTGCCTACAACAGGGGGTATACTGAAGCTTTCTTT.

This chain joins TRBV7-3 and TRBJ2-1; a possible D gene is TRBD1 (6 bases). Trimming pared 4 bases from V and 10 bases from J, leaving 11 bases between. The CDR3 has 12 amino acids. CDR1 and CDR2 from the germline V gene are SGHTA and FQGTGA. CDR3 region: CASSSQGQEQFF. CDR3 DNA: TGTGCCAGCAGCTCTCAGGGACAAGAGCAGTTCTTC.

The genes are TRBV24-1 and TRBJ2-1, with 7 positions matching TRBD2. Germline CDR1 KGHDR, CDR2 SFDVKD. Germline trimming cut 3 bases from V and 7 bases from J; bases unmatched to any gene: 11. This CDR3 is 16 amino acids long. The CDR3 here is CATSDPGTTLTNEQFF. CDR3 in DNA: TGTGCCACCAGTGATCCGGGGACTACCCTTACAAATGAGCAGTTCTTC.

This chain uses TRBV7-9 with TRBJ1-1, with TRBD1 identical over 9 bases. J was trimmed by 5 bases and V by 2 bases; bases with no gene match: 6. Germline CDR1 and CDR2: SEHNR and FQNEAQ (reference sequence). This CDR3 has 15 residues. CDR3 DNA: TGTGCCAGCAGCTTAACGACAGGGGGAGATACTGAAGCTTTCTTT. Amino acids: CASSLTTGGDTEAFF.

CDR3 bases: TGTGCCAGTAGAATCGCTACCGGGACAGCGGACCAGCCCCAGCATTTT. Encoded protein: CASRIATGTADQPQHF. The gene calls are TRBV19 and TRBJ1-5, with TRBD1 matching over 7 bases. With 6 bases clipped from V and 7 bases from J, the junction kept 15 bases outside the gene matches. Germline V CDR1 and CDR2: LNHDA, SQIVND (reference sequence). The CDR3 contains 16 residues. Variable domain in full (rest from reference TRBV19 and TRBJ1-5): DGGITQSPKYLFRKEGQNVTLSCEQNLNHDAMYWYRQDPGQGLRLIYYSQIVNDFQKGDIAEGYSVSREKKESFPLTVTSAQKNPTAFYLCASRIATGTADQPQHFGDGTRLSIL.

The chain couples TRBV27 to TRBJ1-5; 11 bases map to TRBD1. Germline CDR1 MNHEY, CDR2 SMNVEV (reference sequence). Trimming at V came to 6 bases and at J to 3 bases, leaving 13 bases not matched to a gene. The CDR3 has 18 residues. The CDR3 loop is CASSPWTGGDGYNQPQHF. The DNA of the CDR3 is TGTGCCAGCAGCCCCTGGACAGGGGGCGACGGCTACAATCAGCCCCAGCATTTT.

The chain links TRBV10-3 to TRBJ2-5; TRBD1 matches 7 bases. Looked up from germline, CDR1 is ENHRY and CDR2 is SYGVKD. V lost 8 bases to trimming and J lost 7 bases; unmatched junction nucleotides: 19. This CDR3 has 16 amino acids. The CDR3 coding sequence is TGTGCCATCGGCGGTTTGGTAGGGGGCGACGTTGGGACCCAGTACTTC. Its translation: CAIGGLVGGDVGTQYF.

The chain combines TRBV12-5 with TRBJ1-3; 9 nucleotides agree with TRBD1. The V gene's germline CDR1 is LGHNT and CDR2 FRNRAP. CDR3 length: 14 amino acids. V shed 9 bases and J 3 bases; nucleotides not matched to a gene: 6. CDR3 in amino acids: CASRDRVDGNTIYF. The CDR3 DNA follows: TGTGCTAGCAGGGACAGGGTGGATGGAAACACCATATATTTT.

This chain links TRBV7-6 with TRBJ2-1, with 13 bases that match TRBD2. V was clipped by 5 bases and J by 8 bases; unmatched bases: 15. Germline loops: CDR1 SGHVS, CDR2 FNYEAQ. The length of the CDR3 is 18 residues. The CDR3 DNA sequence: TGTGCCAGCAGCGTTGGACTAGCGGGGGCTCTACGTTCGGATGAGCAGTTCTTC. Translation gives CASSVGLAGALRSDEQFF.

The chain couples TRBV11-2 to TRBJ1-2, with 9 bases lining up with TRBD1. With V trimmed by 4 bases and J by 3 bases, 6 bases remained unmatched. The germline V gene encodes CDR1 SGHAT and CDR2 FQNNGV. CDR3 length: 15 residues. The CDR3 spells CASSSLTGGYYGYTF. The CDR3 DNA is TGTGCCAGCAGCTCATTGACAGGGGGTTACTATGGCTACACCTTC.

The chain uses TRBV30 and TRBJ1-1; 8 bases match TRBD1. V gave up 2 bases and J gave up 5 bases; unmatched junction bases: 10. This CDR3 is built from 15 residues. CDR1 is GTSNPN, CDR2 SVGIG, per germline (reference sequence). The CDR3 coding sequence is TGTGCCTGGAGTCAGTTCGACAGGGGAGGTACTGAAGCTTTCTTT. Its translation is CAWSQFDRGGTEAFF.

The V call is TRBV2, the J call TRBJ1-4; a weak D match, TRBD1 (5 bases). Trimming removed 5 bases from V and 14 bases from J, with 18 bases in between. The germline gives CDR1 SNHLY, CDR2 FYNNEI. The CDR3 is 13 residues long. The CDR3: CASSYSPRGGLFF. CDR3 nucleotides: TGTGCCAGCAGTTACAGCCCTAGGGGAGGCCTGTTTTTT.

This clone was counted a single time. The rearrangement joins TRBV19 to TRBJ1-5, with a possible D match to TRBD1 (5 bases). Between the trimmed V and J ends, which lost 3 bases and 1 base, there was a span of 19 bases. Per germline, CDR1 LNHDA and CDR2 SQIVND (reference sequence). The CDR3 sequence is 18 residues long. The CDR3 is CASSMKLGGGASNQPQHF. CDR3 DNA sequence: TGTGCCAGTAGTATGAAGTTGGGGGGTGGGGCGAGCAATCAGCCCCAGCATTTT.

The chain joins TRBV5-6 to TRBJ1-1, with 7 bases fitting TRBD1. CDR1 and CDR2 (germline): SGHDT, YYEEEE. J gave up 1 base and V 4 bases, and 4 bases lay outside the gene matches. The CDR3 is 14 amino acids. CDR3 DNA sequence: TGTGCCAGCAGCCTTGACAGGGAGAACACTGAAGCTTTCTTT. Its translation: CASSLDRENTEAFF.

In regard to this clone: The sample holds other DNA sequences that translate to the same CDR3. The chain recombines TRBV24-1 with TRBJ2-2; 8 bases are a match to TRBD1. V shed 4 bases and J 4 bases; nucleotides not matched to a gene: 7. The CDR3 runs 16 residues. CDR1 is KGHDR, CDR2 SFDVKD, per germline. The CDR3 is CATSDPRQGSTGELFF. DNA for the CDR3: TGTGCCACCAGTGACCCCCGACAGGGGAGCACCGGGGAGCTGTTTTTT.

The chain uses TRBV4-2 and TRBJ2-1; D possibly corresponds to TRBD2 (6 bases). V dropped 0 bases and J dropped 3 bases, with 9 bases sitting between them. This CDR3 is 15 amino acids long. Per germline, CDR1 LGHNA and CDR2 YNFKEQ. As DNA, the CDR3 is TGTGCCAGCAGCCAAGAAGTAGCGGACTACAATGAGCAGTTCTTC. Protein: CASSQEVADYNEQFF.

The CDR3 sequence is CASSQETPGGVPREQYF. The CDR3 DNA follows: TGTGCCAGCAGCCAAGAGACCCCCGGCGGGGTTCCACGCGAGCAGTACTTC. The chain has TRBV3-1 (or the pseudogene TRBV3-2) and TRBJ2-7; D is perhaps TRBD2 (6 bases). Germline values: CDR1 LGHDT, CDR2 YNNKEL (reference sequence). The CDR3 contains 17 residues. The germline V and J ends were trimmed by 0 bases and 6 bases, with 21 bases remaining between them.

This chain joins TRBV4-1 and TRBJ2-3; unclear D gene. The CDR3 extends over 16 amino acids. V shed 4 bases and J shed 1 base, with 15 bases lying between them. CDR1 MGHRA and CDR2 YSYEKL come from the germline V gene. The CDR3 sequence: CASSPATYGGTDTQYF. Here the CDR3 DNA reads TGCGCCAGCAGCCCCGCCACATATGGTGGCACAGATACGCAGTATTTT.

This clone appeared a few times. The rearrangement uses TRBV23-1 and TRBJ2-7, with D tentatively TRBD2 (6 bases). Being an ORF, TRBV23-1 has a function that is uncertain. This CDR3 has 17 residues. V lost 3 bases and J lost 4, with 22 bases in between. CDR3 in amino acids: CASSHEQWGEIWYEQYF. The CDR3 coding sequence is TGCGCCAGCAGTCACGAGCAATGGGGGGAAATTTGGTACGAGCAGTACTTC.

V gene TRBV3-1 (or the pseudogene TRBV3-2) combines with J gene TRBJ1-1; D remains ambiguous. The germline CDR1 and CDR2 sequences are LGHDT and YNNKEL (reference sequence). V was shortened by 1 base and J by 1 base, with 16 bases between the two germline ends. The CDR3 totals 17 residues. This chain's CDR3 is CASSQAAGRLQNTEAFF. The CDR3 region has the DNA TGTGCCAGCAGCCAAGCGGCGGGCAGGCTGCAGAACACTGAAGCTTTCTTT.

Concerning this clone itself: The sample carries other DNA sequences with the same CDR3. This chain joins TRBV2 and TRBJ2-7; 8 bases agree with TRBD1. Losses at the gene ends were 5 bases for V and 2 bases for J; bases not matched to a gene: 2. Germline CDR1 SNHLY, CDR2 FYNNEI. The CDR3 runs 13 residues. CDR3 bases: TGTGCCAGCAGTACAGGGGGGCCCTACGAGCAGTACTTC. It encodes CASSTGGPYEQYF.

The CDR3 loop reads CASSIVAGHNEQFF. The CDR3 nucleotides are TGTGCCAGTAGTATCGTAGCGGGACACAATGAGCAGTTCTTC. The chain is built from TRBV19 and TRBJ2-1, with TRBD2 matching over 8 bases. Germline loops: CDR1 LNHDA, CDR2 SQIVND (reference sequence). The CDR3 spans 14 residues. The V segment lost 3 bases and the J segment 5 bases; nucleotides outside the gene matches: 3.

The chain joins TRBV2 to TRBJ1-2, with unresolved D. Germline V gene sequence: CDR1 SNHLY, CDR2 FYNNEI. This CDR3 contains 12 residues. V lost 8 bases and J 2 bases, leaving 9 bases between the germline ends. The CDR3 region is CASDPGNYGYTF. DNA of the CDR3: TGTGCCAGCGATCCAGGAAACTATGGCTACACCTTC.